This TCR beta chain originates from a study of blood T cell repertoires in COVID-19. For the study at large: The United States, Italy and Spain were the sources of the acute and convalescent COVID-19 samples. PBMCs, B-cell-depleted T cells, or T cells provided the cDNA or gDNA that made up the material.

In the original processing: Estimated nucleated cell counts came from reference gene primer amplification. The method was immunoSEQ multiplex PCR; TCRdb's version includes in-frame clones alone and lacks a portion of them. Clone size and the V and J calls come from that table; the DNA yielded D and trimming. This sample carries 270,000 or so clones, around nine tenths of them seen once, and the ten largest clones take 8.5% to 9%. The CDR3 is made up of 15 amino acids. Trimming pared 1 base from V and 4 bases from J, leaving 13 bases between. The V gene's germline CDR1 is LGHNT and CDR2 FRNRAP. The sequenced material came from peripheral blood. The rearrangement joins TRBV12-5 to TRBJ1-2; no definite D call. The receptor's source is a man in his forties or fifties with active or convalescent COVID-19. Here the CDR3 DNA reads TGTGCTAGTGGTTTGGCAGAACAGCGGACCTATGGCTACACCTTC. This sequence encodes CASGLAEQRTYGYTF.